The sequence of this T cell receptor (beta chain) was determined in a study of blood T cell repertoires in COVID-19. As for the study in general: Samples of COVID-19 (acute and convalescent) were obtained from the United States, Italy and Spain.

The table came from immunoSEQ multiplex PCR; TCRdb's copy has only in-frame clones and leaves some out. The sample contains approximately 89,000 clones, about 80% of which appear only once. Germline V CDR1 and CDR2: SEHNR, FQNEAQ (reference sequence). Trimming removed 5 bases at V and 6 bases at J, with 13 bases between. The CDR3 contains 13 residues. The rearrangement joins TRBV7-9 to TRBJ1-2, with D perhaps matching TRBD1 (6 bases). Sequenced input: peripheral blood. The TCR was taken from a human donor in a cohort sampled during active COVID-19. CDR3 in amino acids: CASSPLQGNGYTF. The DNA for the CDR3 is TGTGCCAGCAGCCCCCTTCAGGGGAATGGCTACACCTTC.